Listed below are T cell receptor beta chains from one sample, sequenced in a study of blood T cell repertoires in COVID-19. Using immunoSEQ multiplex PCR, the repertoire was profiled, and TCRdb retains in-frame clones only, with some absent. Among 120,000 or so clones, about 90% were seen once, and the ten largest hold roughly 8%. The sequenced material came from peripheral blood. The receptor source for this set is a human donor in a cohort sampled during active COVID-19. The CDR3 runs from the conserved cysteine through the conserved F or W. Fields, in order: D gene, clone size, J gene, V gene, CDR3 protein, CDR3 DNA. A D gene is named only where the DNA matches it firmly. For some rows the clone size is stated as once, few or many, or as a class when expanded; others skip it.

TRBD1,.,TRBJ1-3,TRBV27,CASSLGRGLGNTIYF,TGTGCCAGCAGTTTAGGCAGGGGGCTAGGAAACACCATATATTTT
TRBD1,few,TRBJ1-1,TRBV7-2,CASSLAGTGGARITEAFF,TGTGCCAGCAGCTTAGCCGGGACAGGGGGCGCGAGGATAACTGAAGCTTTCTTT
TRBD1,.,TRBJ2-3,TRBV11-2,CASGTERTDTQYF,TGTGCCAGCGGGACAGAACGCACAGATACGCAGTATTTT
.,.,TRBJ1-2,TRBV14,CASSPTVGTRLNYGYTF,TGTGCCAGCAGCCCGACGGTGGGGACACGCCTTAACTATGGCTACACCTTC
TRBD1,.,TRBJ1-2,TRBV2,CASRPGTGLGYTF,TGTGCCAGCAGACCAGGGACAGGGCTTGGCTACACCTTC
.,.,TRBJ1-5,TRBV28,CASSLRWGQGNQPQHF,TGTGCCAGCAGTTTACGGTGGGGTCAGGGAAATCAGCCCCAGCATTTT
.,.,TRBJ2-7,TRBV28,CASSRRKAGISYEQYF,TGTGCCAGCAGTCGAAGAAAGGCAGGTATCTCCTACGAGCAGTACTTC
TRBD1,.,TRBJ2-1,TRBV29-1,CSVAPGTGANEQFF,TGCAGCGTTGCCCCCGGGACAGGGGCCAATGAGCAGTTCTTC
.,.,TRBJ2-5,TRBV11-3,CASSLGASQETQYF,TGTGCCAGCAGCTTAGGAGCTAGCCAAGAGACCCAGTACTTC
.,.,TRBJ1-2,TRBV28,CASRKGQNYGYTF,TGTGCCAGCAGGAAAGGACAGAACTATGGCTACACCTTC
.,.,TRBJ2-7,TRBV7-9,CASSLSPGIDEQYF,TGTGCCAGCAGCTTATCGCCCGGGATCGACGAGCAGTACTTC
.,.,TRBJ2-4,TRBV27,CASSNSRVLAKNIQYF,TGTGCCAGCAGTAACTCCCGGGTATTAGCCAAAAACATTCAGTACTTC
TRBD1,.,TRBJ1-1,TRBV7-9,CASSAGTGTNTEAFF,TGTGCCAGCAGCGCTGGGACAGGGACAAACACTGAAGCTTTCTTT
TRBD1,once,TRBJ2-6,TRBV19,CASSTQQGADGANVLTF,TGTGCCAGTAGTACCCAACAGGGGGCGGATGGGGCCAACGTCCTGACTTTC
TRBD1,.,TRBJ2-4,TRBV29-1,CSVAGQDKNIQYF,TGCAGCGTGGCTGGACAGGACAAAAACATTCAGTACTTC
TRBD1,.,TRBJ2-1,TRBV24-1,CATSDLGQGAYNEQFF,TGTGCCACCAGTGATTTAGGTCAGGGGGCTTACAATGAGCAGTTCTTC
.,once,TRBJ1-2,TRBV27,CASSPREGGLYGYTF,TGTGCCAGCAGCCCGAGGGAGGGGGGTTTGTATGGCTACACCTTC
TRBD1,.,TRBJ1-1,TRBV11-3,CASSVGGQGNTEAFF,TGTGCCAGCAGCGTAGGGGGACAGGGGAACACTGAAGCTTTCTTT
.,once,TRBJ1-6,TRBV30,CAWSVLPQGSPPLHF,TGTGCCTGGAGTGTACTCCCCCAGGGGAGTCCACCCCTCCACTTT
TRBD1,.,TRBJ2-3,TRBV19,CATQVSRGLSTDTQYF,TGTGCCACCCAGGTCAGCAGGGGGCTCAGCACAGATACGCAGTATTTT
.,.,TRBJ2-7,TRBV21-1,CASRPQGHEQYF,TGTGCCAGCAGACCTCAGGGCCACGAGCAGTACTTC
TRBD1,.,TRBJ1-1,TRBV9,CASSRTGGNTEAFF,TGTGCCAGCAGCCGGACAGGGGGGAACACTGAAGCTTTCTTT
.,.,TRBJ2-2,TRBV9,CASSLSVGSGTGELFF,TGTGCCAGCAGCCTGTCAGTAGGTTCGGGCACCGGGGAGCTGTTTTTT
TRBD2,.,TRBJ2-3,TRBV5-1,CASSLDDGGDTDTQYF,TGCGCCAGCAGCTTGGACGATGGGGGGGACACAGATACGCAGTATTTT
TRBD1,.,TRBJ2-7,TRBV11-3,CASSLGRGNYEQYF,TGTGCCAGCAGCTTAGGCAGGGGGAACTACGAGCAGTACTTC
TRBD2,.,TRBJ2-1,TRBV5-1,CASSLTSGSYEQFF,TGCGCCAGCAGCTTGACTAGCGGGAGTTATGAGCAGTTCTTC
.,.,TRBJ2-1,TRBV28,CASTSGLLFWFF,TGTGCCAGCACCTCAGGACTTTTATTCTGGTTCTTC
TRBD1,.,TRBJ2-7,TRBV6-5,CASIRTGGNYEQYF,TGTGCCAGCATTAGGACAGGGGGTAACTACGAGCAGTACTTC
.,.,TRBJ1-2,TRBV5-6,CASSPFSSLYGYTF,TGTGCCAGCAGTCCGTTTAGCAGCCTCTATGGCTACACCTTC
.,.,TRBJ1-2,TRBV19,CASSIREPYGYTF,TGTGCCAGTAGTATCCGAGAGCCCTATGGCTACACCTTC
.,.,TRBJ1-6,TRBV3-1/TRBV3-2,CASSRSGYSPLHF,TGTGCCAGCAGCCGATCGGGTTACTCACCCCTCCACTTT
TRBD2,.,TRBJ2-5,TRBV5-8,CASSQPPGGPRKTQYF,TGTGCCAGCAGCCAACCCCCGGGGGGGCCGAGGAAGACCCAGTACTTC
TRBD1,.,TRBJ1-6,TRBV6-5,CASNRGQNSPLHF,TGTGCCAGCAACAGGGGCCAAAATTCACCCCTCCACTTT
.,.,TRBJ2-3,TRBV7-2,CASSQGNTDTQYF,TGTGCCAGCAGTCAGGGGAACACAGATACGCAGTATTTT
.,.,TRBJ1-6,TRBV19,CASSILGHSYNSPLHF,TGTGCCAGTAGTATCCTCGGACACTCATATAATTCACCCCTCCACTTT
.,once,TRBJ2-7,TRBV6-5,CASRWGQGYYEQYF,TGTGCCAGCAGGTGGGGGCAGGGTTACTACGAGCAGTACTTC
TRBD1,.,TRBJ1-3,TRBV18,CASSPGTAPRGNTIYF,TGTGCCAGCTCACCGGGGACAGCCCCGAGGGGAAACACCATATATTTT
TRBD1,once,TRBJ2-2,TRBV5-1,CASSFTGAGSGELFF,TGCGCCAGCAGCTTCACAGGGGCCGGGTCCGGGGAGCTGTTTTTT
TRBD2,.,TRBJ2-3,TRBV5-1,CASSLGGGSAIGTQYF,TGCGCCAGCAGCTTGGGCGGCGGGAGTGCCATTGGTACGCAGTATTTT
TRBD1,.,TRBJ2-6,TRBV27,CASSLHTDRAGANVLTF,TGTGCCAGCAGTTTACATACCGACAGGGCTGGGGCCAACGTCCTGACTTTC
.,.,TRBJ1-5,TRBV10-1,CASSELQGPNQPQHF,TGCGCCAGCAGTGAGTTACAGGGCCCGAACCAGCCCCAGCATTTT
TRBD1,once,TRBJ1-1,TRBV4-1,CASSRRGTGQMNTEAFF,TGCGCCAGCAGCCGGCGGGGGACAGGACAAATGAACACTGAAGCTTTCTTT
.,.,TRBJ1-2,TRBV14,CASSQDGGNYGYTF,TGTGCCAGCAGCCAAGATGGGGGGAACTATGGCTACACCTTC
TRBD2,few,TRBJ2-2,TRBV7-3,CASSLSSGANTGELFF,TGTGCCAGCAGCTTAAGTAGCGGGGCGAACACCGGGGAGCTGTTTTTT
.,.,TRBJ2-7,TRBV12-1,CASSFEGRDYEQYF,TGTGCCAGCAGCTTTGAGGGGCGCGACTACGAGCAGTACTTC
.,few,TRBJ1-4,TRBV5-1,CASSFGGATNEKLFF,TGCGCCAGCAGCTTTGGAGGGGCAACTAATGAAAAACTGTTTTTT
TRBD1,.,TRBJ2-3,TRBV28,CASSLGTGRTDTQYF,TGTGCCAGCAGCCTCGGGACAGGGAGAACAGATACGCAGTATTTT
.,.,TRBJ1-2,TRBV7-9,CASSRDSFYSGYTF,TGTGCCAGCAGTCGGGACTCCTTTTATTCTGGCTACACCTTC
.,once,TRBJ2-1,TRBV6-4,CASSVWGEGSYNEQFF,TGTGCCAGCAGTGTGTGGGGGGAAGGGTCCTACAATGAGCAGTTCTTC
TRBD1,once,TRBJ1-2,TRBV6-5,CASSGRTGWDYGYTF,TGTGCCAGCAGCGGTCGGACAGGGTGGGACTATGGCTACACCTTC
TRBD2,.,TRBJ2-5,TRBV11-3,CASSLGVAGVLPTQYF,TGTGCCAGCAGCTTAGGGGTAGCGGGAGTGCTTCCGACCCAGTACTTC
TRBD1,.,TRBJ1-4,TRBV5-1,CASNVAPTGATNEKLFF,TGCGCCAGCAACGTTGCCCCCACAGGGGCAACTAATGAAAAACTGTTTTTT
.,.,TRBJ2-1,TRBV21-1,CAIEAEAGPYSYNEQFF,TGTGCCATCGAAGCAGAAGCGGGCCCATACTCCTACAATGAGCAGTTCTTC
TRBD1,.,TRBJ2-5,TRBV6-6,CASSYTQGDQETQYF,TGTGCCAGCAGTTATACACAGGGGGACCAAGAGACCCAGTACTTC